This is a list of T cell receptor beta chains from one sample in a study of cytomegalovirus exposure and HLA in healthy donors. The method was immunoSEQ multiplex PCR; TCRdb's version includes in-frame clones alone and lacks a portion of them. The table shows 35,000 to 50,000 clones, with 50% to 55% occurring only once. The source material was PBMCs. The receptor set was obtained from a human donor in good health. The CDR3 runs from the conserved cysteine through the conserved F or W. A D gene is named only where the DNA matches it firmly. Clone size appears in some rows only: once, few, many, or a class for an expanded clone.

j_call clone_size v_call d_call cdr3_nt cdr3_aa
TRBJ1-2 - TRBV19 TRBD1 TGTGCCAGTAGTATAGACACAGGGGCGGCCTATGGCTACACCTTC CASSIDTGAAYGYTF
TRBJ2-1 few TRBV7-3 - TGTGCCAGCAGCTTAAGTGGGGGAGGTGAGCAGTTCTTC CASSLSGGGEQFF
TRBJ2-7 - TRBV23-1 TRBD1 TGCGCCAGCAGTCAATCCGGACAGGGCTACGAGCAGTACTTC CASSQSGQGYEQYF
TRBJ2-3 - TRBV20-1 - TGCAGTGCTAGAGAACTAATCCCGCAGTATTTT CSARELIPQYF
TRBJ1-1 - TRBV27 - TGTGCCAGCAGCAAACACACGAACACTGAAGCTTTCTTT CASSKHTNTEAFF
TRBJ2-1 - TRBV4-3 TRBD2 TGCGCCAGCAGCCAGAGGGCGCCCGGGACTAGCGGGGGGTACCGCAACTACAATGAGCAGTTCTTC CASSQRAPGTSGGYRNYNEQFF
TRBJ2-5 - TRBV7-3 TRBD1 TGTGCCAGCAGCTTACTGGGACAGGGACAAGAGACCCAGTACTTC CASSLLGQGQETQYF
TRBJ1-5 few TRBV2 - TGTGCCAGCAGTGGAGGGGCGGGGAGCAATCAGCCCCAGCATTTT CASSGGAGSNQPQHF
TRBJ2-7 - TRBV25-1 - TGTGCCAGCAGTGTCAACAGGGTGGGTCCGTACGAGCAGTACTTC CASSVNRVGPYEQYF
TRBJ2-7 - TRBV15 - TGTGCCACCAGCAGAGATGGTACGGCGGGAAGGGCCTACGAGCAGTACTTC CATSRDGTAGRAYEQYF
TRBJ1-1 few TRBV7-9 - TGTGCCAGCAGCTCGGGGGACGGAGTCGGCACTGAAGCTTTCTTT CASSSGDGVGTEAFF
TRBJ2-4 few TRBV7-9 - TGTGCCAGCAGCTCGACTCCAGGGAAAAACATTCAGTACTTC CASSSTPGKNIQYF
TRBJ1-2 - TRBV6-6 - TGTGCCAGCAGCCAGGGAGGAAACTATGGCTACACCTTC CASSQGGNYGYTF
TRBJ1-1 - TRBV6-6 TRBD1 TGTGCCAGCAGTCACCAAAGGACAGGGTTGAACACTGAAGCTTTCTTT CASSHQRTGLNTEAFF
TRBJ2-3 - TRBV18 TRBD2 TGTGCCAGCTCCCGCGGGACTAGCGGGAGCCCAGGGGCAGATACGCAGTATTTT CASSRGTSGSPGADTQYF
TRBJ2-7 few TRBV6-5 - TGTGCCAGCAGTTACAGGGGGTCCGAGCAGTACTTC CASSYRGSEQYF
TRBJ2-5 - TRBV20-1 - TGCAGTGCTCCTACTAGAGAGACCCAGTACTTC CSAPTRETQYF
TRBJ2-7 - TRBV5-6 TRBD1 TGTGCCAGCAGCTGGCTAGGACAGGTCGAAGCCTACGAGCAGTACTTC CASSWLGQVEAYEQYF
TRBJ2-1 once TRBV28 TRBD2 TGTGCCAGCAGGTCCGCCGGGACTAGCGTTAATGAGCAGTTCTTC CASRSAGTSVNEQFF
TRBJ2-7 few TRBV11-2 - TGTGCCAGCAGCTTAGGGCAGGCCCACGAGCAGTACTTC CASSLGQAHEQYF
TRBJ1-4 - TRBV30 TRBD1 TGTGCCTGGGAGCCGGACAGGGGGAATGAAAAACTGTTTTTT CAWEPDRGNEKLFF
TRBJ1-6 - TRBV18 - TGTGCCAGCTCACCACCGGGACTTTATAATTCACCCCTCCACTTT CASSPPGLYNSPLHF
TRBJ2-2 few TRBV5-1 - TGCGCCAGCAGCTTGGGGCACAGGAACGCGAACACCGGGGAGCTGTTTTTT CASSLGHRNANTGELFF
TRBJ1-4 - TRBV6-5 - TGTGCCAGCAGACTGGGGCAGTCGCATAATGAAAAACTGTTTTTT CASRLGQSHNEKLFF
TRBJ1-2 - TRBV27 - TGTGCCAGCAGTTTTGGGGGGAACTATGGCTACACCTTC CASSFGGNYGYTF
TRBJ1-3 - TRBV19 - TGTGCCAGTAGTGCAGGGTCGGCTGGAAACACCATATATTTT CASSAGSAGNTIYF
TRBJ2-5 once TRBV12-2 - TGTGCAAGTCGCTTAGCCCGACTAGCGGGCCCCCCCTTCGCGGCGCAAGAGACCCAGTACTTC CASRLARLAGPPFAAQETQYF
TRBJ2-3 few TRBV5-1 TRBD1 TGCGCCAGCAGGCTTCAGGGGGTGACAGATACGCAGTATTTT CASRLQGVTDTQYF
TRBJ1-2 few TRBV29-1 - TGCAGCGTTGAATGGAAGGGAGGGATGGGCGGCTACACCTTC CSVEWKGGMGGYTF
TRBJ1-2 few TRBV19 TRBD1 TGTGCCAGTAGCCCCCGGGACAGGGGGGGCTACACCTTC CASSPRDRGGYTF
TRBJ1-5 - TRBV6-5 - TGTGCCAGCCGCCGTGAAGGAGGGCATCAGCCCCAGCATTTT CASRREGGHQPQHF
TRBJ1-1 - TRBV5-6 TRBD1 TGTGCCAGCAGCTTTACCGGGACAGGGACTCGGACTGAAGCTTTCTTT CASSFTGTGTRTEAFF
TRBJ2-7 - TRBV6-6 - TGTGCCAGCAGTCGGTACCCGTGGTGGCAGTACTTC CASSRYPWWQYF
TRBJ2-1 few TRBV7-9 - TGTGCCAGCAGCTTAGCCCTTTCGGGGGAATCTGAGCAGTTCTTC CASSLALSGESEQFF
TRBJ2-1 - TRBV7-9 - TGTGCCAGCAGCTTAGTAGGAGTGAGGGGGTCCTACAATGAGCAGTTCTTC CASSLVGVRGSYNEQFF
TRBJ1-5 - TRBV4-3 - TGCGCCAGCAGCCAAGACTCGGGGGGAGCTAGCAATCAGCCCCAGCATTTT CASSQDSGGASNQPQHF
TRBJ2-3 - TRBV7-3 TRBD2 TGTGCCAGCAGCCTGGGACTAGAGACAGATACGCAGTATTTT CASSLGLETDTQYF
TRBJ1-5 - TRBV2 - TGTGCCAGCAAGGAGAGGAGGGGTAATAGCAATCAGCCCCAGCATTTT CASKERRGNSNQPQHF
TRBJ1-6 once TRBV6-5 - TGTGCCAGCAGGACGGGGTCCAATTCACCCCTCCACTTT CASRTGSNSPLHF
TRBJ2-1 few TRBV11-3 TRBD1 TGTGCCAGCAGCTTGCGGACAGGGCCGTACAATGAGCAGTTCTTC CASSLRTGPYNEQFF
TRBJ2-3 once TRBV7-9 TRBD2 TGTGCCAGCAGCTTTGGAGCGGGAGGGCCTACGCAGTATTTT CASSFGAGGPTQYF